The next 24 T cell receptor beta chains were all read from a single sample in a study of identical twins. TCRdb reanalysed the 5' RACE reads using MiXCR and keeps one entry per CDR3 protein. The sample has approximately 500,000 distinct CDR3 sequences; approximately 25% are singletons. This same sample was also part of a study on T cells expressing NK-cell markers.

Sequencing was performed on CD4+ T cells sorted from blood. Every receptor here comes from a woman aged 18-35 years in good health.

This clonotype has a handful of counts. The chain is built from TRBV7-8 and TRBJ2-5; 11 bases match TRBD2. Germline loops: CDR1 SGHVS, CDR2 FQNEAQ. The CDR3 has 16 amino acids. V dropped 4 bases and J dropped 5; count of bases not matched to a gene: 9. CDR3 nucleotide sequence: TGTGCCAGCAGCTATAGTAGACTAGCGGGATGGGAGACCCAGTACTTC. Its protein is CASSYSRLAGWETQYF.

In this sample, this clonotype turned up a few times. The CDR3 spells CSARPPPSSGQETQYF. The DNA for the CDR3 is TGCAGTGCTAGACCCCCCCCATCTAGCGGCCAAGAGACCCAGTACTTC. The chain links TRBV20-1 to TRBJ2-5; 7 bases agree with TRBD2. The CDR3 length is 16 residues. Per germline, CDR1 DFQATT and CDR2 SNEGSKA (reference sequence). V was pared by 2 bases and J by 1 base, with 10 bases of the junction left unmatched.

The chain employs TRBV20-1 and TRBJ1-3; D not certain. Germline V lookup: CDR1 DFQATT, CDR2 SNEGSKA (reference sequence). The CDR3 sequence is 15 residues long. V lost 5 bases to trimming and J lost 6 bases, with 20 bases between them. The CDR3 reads CSAQKLDGWENTIYF. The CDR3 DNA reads TGCAGTGCTCAAAAATTGGATGGTTGGGAAAACACCATATATTTT.

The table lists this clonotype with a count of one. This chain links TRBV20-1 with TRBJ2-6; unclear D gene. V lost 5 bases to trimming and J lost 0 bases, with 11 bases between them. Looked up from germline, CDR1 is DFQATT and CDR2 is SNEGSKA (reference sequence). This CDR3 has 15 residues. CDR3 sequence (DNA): TGCAGTGCTGGAGTAGCCCGCTCTGGGGCCAACGTCCTGACTTTC. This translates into CSAGVARSGANVLTF.

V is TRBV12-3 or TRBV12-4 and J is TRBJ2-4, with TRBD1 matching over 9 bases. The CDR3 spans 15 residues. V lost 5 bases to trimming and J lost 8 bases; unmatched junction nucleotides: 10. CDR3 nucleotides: TGTGCCAGCAGTCCGTACAGGGGGCTGCGGGACATTCAGTACTTC. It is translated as CASSPYRGLRDIQYF.

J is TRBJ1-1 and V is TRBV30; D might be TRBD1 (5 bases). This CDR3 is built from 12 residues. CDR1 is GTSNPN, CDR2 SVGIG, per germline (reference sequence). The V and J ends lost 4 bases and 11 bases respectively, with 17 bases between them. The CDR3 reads CAWIKLGEEAFF. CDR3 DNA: TGTGCCTGGATTAAGCTGGGGGAGGAGGCTTTCTTT.

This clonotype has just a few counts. The CDR3 coding sequence is TGTGCCAGCAGTGAAACGACGGCGAATCAGCCCCAGCATTTT. Its translation is CASSETTANQPQHF. The chain combines TRBV2 with TRBJ1-5; D is undetermined. Trimming removed 2 bases from V and 4 bases from J, with 9 bases in between. Germline V CDR1 and CDR2: SNHLY, FYNNEI. CDR3 length equals 14 residues.

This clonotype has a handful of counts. DNA of the CDR3: TGCGCCAGCAGCTTGAGTCGCGGGAGTGCGGATGAGCAGTTCTTC. Translated: CASSLSRGSADEQFF. This sequence joins TRBV5-1 and TRBJ2-1; 7 bases align to TRBD2. There are 15 residues in the CDR3. J gave up 8 bases and V 1 base, and 9 bases lay outside the gene matches. The germline CDR1 and CDR2 sequences are SGHRS and YFSETQ.

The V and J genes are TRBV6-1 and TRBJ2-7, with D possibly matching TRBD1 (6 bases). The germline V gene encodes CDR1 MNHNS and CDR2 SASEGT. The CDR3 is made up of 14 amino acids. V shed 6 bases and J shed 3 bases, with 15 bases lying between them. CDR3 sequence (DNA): TGTGCCAGCAGAGGTGGGACACGTAACTACGAGCAGTACTTC. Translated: CASRGGTRNYEQYF.

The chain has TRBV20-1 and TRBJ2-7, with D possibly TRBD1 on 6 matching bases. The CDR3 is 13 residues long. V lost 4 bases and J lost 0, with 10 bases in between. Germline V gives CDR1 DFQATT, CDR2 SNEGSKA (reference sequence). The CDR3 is CSATRDISYEQYF. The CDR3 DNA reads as TGCAGTGCTACCCGGGACATCTCCTACGAGCAGTACTTC.

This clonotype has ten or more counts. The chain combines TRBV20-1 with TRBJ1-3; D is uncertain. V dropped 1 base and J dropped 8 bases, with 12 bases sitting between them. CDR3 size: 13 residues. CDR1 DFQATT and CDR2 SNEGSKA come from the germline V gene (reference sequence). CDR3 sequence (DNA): TGCAGTGCTAGAGCCCCTGCCGTTGACACCATATATTTT. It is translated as CSARAPAVDTIYF.

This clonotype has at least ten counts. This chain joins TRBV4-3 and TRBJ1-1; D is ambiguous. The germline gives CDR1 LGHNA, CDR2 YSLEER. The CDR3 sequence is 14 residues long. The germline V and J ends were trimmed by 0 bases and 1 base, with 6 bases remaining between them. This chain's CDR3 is CASSQEMGNTEAFF. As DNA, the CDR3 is TGCGCCAGCAGCCAAGAAATGGGGAACACTGAAGCTTTCTTT.

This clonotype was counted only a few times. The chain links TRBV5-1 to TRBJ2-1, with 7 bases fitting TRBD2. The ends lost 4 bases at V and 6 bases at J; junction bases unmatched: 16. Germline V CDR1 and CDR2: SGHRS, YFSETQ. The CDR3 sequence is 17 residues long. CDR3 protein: CASSEWRGSSPPNEQFF. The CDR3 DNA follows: TGCGCCAGCAGCGAATGGCGCGGGAGTAGCCCCCCCAATGAGCAGTTCTTC.

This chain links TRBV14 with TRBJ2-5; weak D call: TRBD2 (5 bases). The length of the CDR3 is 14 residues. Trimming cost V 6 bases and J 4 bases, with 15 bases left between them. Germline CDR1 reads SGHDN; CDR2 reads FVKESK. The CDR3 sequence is CASSRVSGSETQYF. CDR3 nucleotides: TGTGCCAGCAGTCGTGTATCGGGGTCAGAGACCCAGTACTTC.

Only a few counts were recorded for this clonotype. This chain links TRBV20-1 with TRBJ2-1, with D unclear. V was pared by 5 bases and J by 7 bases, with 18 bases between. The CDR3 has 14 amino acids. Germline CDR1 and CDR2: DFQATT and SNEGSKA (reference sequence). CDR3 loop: CSARDPWAGNEQFF. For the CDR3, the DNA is TGCAGTGCTCGTGACCCGTGGGCTGGGAATGAGCAGTTCTTC.

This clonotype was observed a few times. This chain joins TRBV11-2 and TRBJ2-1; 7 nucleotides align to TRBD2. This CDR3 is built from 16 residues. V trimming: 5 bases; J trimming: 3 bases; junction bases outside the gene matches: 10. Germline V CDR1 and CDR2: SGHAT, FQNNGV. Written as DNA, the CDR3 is TGTGCCAGCAGCCACCGCGGGCGGGAGTACTACAATGAGCAGTTCTTC. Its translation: CASSHRGREYYNEQFF.

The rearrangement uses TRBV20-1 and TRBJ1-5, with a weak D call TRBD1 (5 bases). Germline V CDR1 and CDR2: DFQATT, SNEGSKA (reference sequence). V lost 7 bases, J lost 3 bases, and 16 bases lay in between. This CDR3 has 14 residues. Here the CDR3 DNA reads TGCAGTGTCGAAAGGGTGGGGGTCAATCAGCCCCAGCATTTT. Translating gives CSVERVGVNQPQHF.

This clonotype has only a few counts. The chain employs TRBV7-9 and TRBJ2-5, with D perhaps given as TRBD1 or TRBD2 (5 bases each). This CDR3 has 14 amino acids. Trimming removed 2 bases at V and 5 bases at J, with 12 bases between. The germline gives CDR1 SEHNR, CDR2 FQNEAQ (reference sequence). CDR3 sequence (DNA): TGTGCCAGCAGCTTAAACACAGGCGGGGAGACCCAGTACTTC. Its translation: CASSLNTGGETQYF.

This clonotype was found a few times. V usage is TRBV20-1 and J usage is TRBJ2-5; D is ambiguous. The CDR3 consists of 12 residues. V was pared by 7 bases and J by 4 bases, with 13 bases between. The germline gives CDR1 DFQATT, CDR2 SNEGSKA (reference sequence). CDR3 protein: CSVADGRETQYF. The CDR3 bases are TGCAGTGTTGCGGACGGACGAGAGACCCAGTACTTC.

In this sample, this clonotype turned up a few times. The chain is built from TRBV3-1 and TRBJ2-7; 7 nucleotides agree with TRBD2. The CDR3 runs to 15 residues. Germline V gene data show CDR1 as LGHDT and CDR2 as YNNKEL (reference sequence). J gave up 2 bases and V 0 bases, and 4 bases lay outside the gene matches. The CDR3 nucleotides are TGTGCCAGCAGCCAAGACCCGGGGGGAACCTACGAGCAGTACTTC. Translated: CASSQDPGGTYEQYF.

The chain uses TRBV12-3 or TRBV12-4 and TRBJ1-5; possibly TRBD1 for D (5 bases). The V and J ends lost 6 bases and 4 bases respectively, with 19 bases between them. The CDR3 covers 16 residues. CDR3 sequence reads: CASSRVPGLRNQPQHF. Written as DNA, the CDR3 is TGTGCCAGCAGCCGGGTCCCAGGGCTCAGGAATCAGCCCCAGCATTTT.

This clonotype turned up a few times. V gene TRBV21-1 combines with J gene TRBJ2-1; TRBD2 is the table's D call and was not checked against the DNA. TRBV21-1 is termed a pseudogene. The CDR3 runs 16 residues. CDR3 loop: CASSNRRLAGENEQFF. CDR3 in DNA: TGTGCCAGCAGCAATCGGCGCCTAGCGGGAGAAAATGAGCAGTTCTTC.

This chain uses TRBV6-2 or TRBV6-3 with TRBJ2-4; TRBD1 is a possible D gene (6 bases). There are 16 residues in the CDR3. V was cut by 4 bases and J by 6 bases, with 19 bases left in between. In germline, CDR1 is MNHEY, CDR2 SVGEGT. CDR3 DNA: TGTGCCAGCAGTTTAGTAAGCGACAGGACGATAAACATTCAGTACTTC. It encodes CASSLVSDRTINIQYF.

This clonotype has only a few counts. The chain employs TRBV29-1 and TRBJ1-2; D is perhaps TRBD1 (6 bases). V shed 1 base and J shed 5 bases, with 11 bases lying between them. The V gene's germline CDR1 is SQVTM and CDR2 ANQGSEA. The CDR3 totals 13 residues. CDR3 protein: CSVEADRRYGYTF. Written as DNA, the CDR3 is TGCAGCGTTGAAGCAGACAGGAGGTATGGCTACACCTTC.